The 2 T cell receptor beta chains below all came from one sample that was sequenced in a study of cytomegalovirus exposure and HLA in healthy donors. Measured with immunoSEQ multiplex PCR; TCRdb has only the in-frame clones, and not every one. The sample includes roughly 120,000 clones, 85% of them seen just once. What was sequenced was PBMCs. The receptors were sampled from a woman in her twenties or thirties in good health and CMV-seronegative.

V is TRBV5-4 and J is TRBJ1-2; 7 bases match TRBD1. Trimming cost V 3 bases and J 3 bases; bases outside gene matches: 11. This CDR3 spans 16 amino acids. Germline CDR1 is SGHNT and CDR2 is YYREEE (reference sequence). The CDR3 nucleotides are TGTGCCAGCAGCTCCCCCGGGACAGAGTATTACTATGGCTACACCTTC. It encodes CASSSPGTEYYYGYTF.

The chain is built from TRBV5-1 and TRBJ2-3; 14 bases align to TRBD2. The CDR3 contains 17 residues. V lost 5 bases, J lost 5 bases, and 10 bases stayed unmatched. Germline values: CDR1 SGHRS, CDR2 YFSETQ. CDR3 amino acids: CASRPGLAGAGEDTQYF. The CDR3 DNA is TGCGCCAGCAGGCCGGGACTAGCGGGGGCCGGGGAAGATACGCAGTATTTT.